This T cell receptor beta chain originates from a study of T-cell memory formation after mild COVID-19. CDR3 length: 12 residues. The V and J ends lost 6 bases and 5 bases respectively, with 11 bases between them. Germline CDR1 is MGHDK and CDR2 is SYGVNS. MiXCR was run by TCRdb on the 5' RACE reads, yielding one entry per CDR3 protein. Among fewer than 350,000 distinct CDR3 sequences, 13% to 15% were seen once, and the ten largest hold around 20%. This clonotype has ten or more counts. The J gene is TRBJ2-7, the V gene TRBV25-1; TRBD1 might be the D (5 bases). This TCR came from a man between 18 and 29 years old who had mild COVID-19 (a few samples of this study predate the infection). Cell type and time point are not known. The sequencing input was PBMCs or a T cell subset sorted from them (not recorded which). CDR3 protein: CASRAGIHEQYF. The CDR3, as DNA: TGTGCCAGCAGGGCAGGGATCCACGAGCAGTACTTC.